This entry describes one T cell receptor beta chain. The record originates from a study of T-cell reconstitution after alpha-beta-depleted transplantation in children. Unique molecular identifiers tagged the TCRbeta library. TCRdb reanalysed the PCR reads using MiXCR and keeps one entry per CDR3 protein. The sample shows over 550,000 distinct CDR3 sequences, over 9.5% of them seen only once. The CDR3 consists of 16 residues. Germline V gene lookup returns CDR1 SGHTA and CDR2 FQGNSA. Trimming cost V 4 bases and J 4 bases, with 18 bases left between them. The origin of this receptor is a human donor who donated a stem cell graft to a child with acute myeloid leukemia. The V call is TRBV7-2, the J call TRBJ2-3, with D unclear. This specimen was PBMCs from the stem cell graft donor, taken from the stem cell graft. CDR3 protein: CASSSRPTRTPDTQYF. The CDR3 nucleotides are TGTGCCAGCAGCTCGAGACCAACCCGGACCCCAGATACGCAGTATTTT. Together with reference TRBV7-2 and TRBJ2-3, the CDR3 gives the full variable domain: GAGVSQSPSNKVTEKGKDVELRCDPISGHTALYWYRQSLGQGLEFLIYFQGNSAPDKSGLPSDRFSAERTGGSVSTLTIQRTQQEDSAVYLCASSSRPTRTPDTQYFGPGTRLTVL.